A single sample is the source of the 4 T cell receptor beta chains below, sequenced in a study of T cell clonality in common variable immunodeficiency (dated by TCRdb to 2013 to 2016). The library was made by the immunoSEQ multiplex PCR assay. Not all clones reach the TCRdb copy of this immuneACCESS table, which keeps in-frame sequences only. Checked studies attribute under half of the gap to unresolved V genes and leave the rest unexplained. Here the sample lists fewer than 65,000 clones, none seen once only. The ten largest clones represent 0.83% of the sample. Sample: peripheral blood mononuclear cells. The receptors shown here come from a person aged 18 to 70 in good health.

Ten or more counts support this clone. The CDR3 goes on 3 residues after the read ends, and that part is filled in from the germline J gene. The chain uses TRBV20-1 and TRBJ2-5; D possibly corresponds to TRBD2 (6 bases). The CDR3 consists of 16 residues. Germline CDR1 is DFQATT and CDR2 is SNEGSKA (reference sequence). V lost 0 bases and J lost 1, with 15 bases in between. Incomplete CDR3 DNA: TGCAGTGCTAGAGATCACAGGACTATCTCCCAAGAGACC. Amino acids: CSARDHRTISQET. The entire CDR3 protein is CSARDHRTISQETQYF.

This clone was observed at least ten times. The CDR3 goes on 3 residues after the read ends, and that part is filled in from the germline J gene. The chain is built from TRBV12-3 or TRBV12-4 and TRBJ2-5; TRBD1 matches 9 bases. V lost 3 bases to trimming and J lost 5 bases; unmatched junction nucleotides: 7. The CDR3 consists of 15 residues. CDR3 DNA (partial): TGTGCCAGCAGTTTGGGACAGGGCAGGGGGGAGACC. Translating it yields CASSLGQGRGET. The whole CDR3 sequence reads CASSLGQGRGETQYF.

This clone was recorded at least ten times. Partial CDR3 DNA: TGTGCCAGTAGTCCCGGACTGGTACAAGAGACC. Amino acid sequence: CASSPGLVQET. The whole CDR3 sequence is CASSPGLVQETQYF. The rearrangement joins TRBV19 to TRBJ2-5; TRBD2 might be the D (5 bases). Read sequence stops 3 residues before the CDR3 end, and the germline J gene provides the missing end. V was shortened by 5 bases and J by 2 bases, with 12 bases between the two germline ends. This CDR3 is built from 14 residues. CDR1 and CDR2 from the germline V gene are LNHDA and SQIVND (reference sequence). The full variable domain, with the rest looked up from reference TRBV19 and TRBJ2-5, is DGGITQSPKYLFRKEGQNVTLSCEQNLNHDAMYWYRQDPGQGLRLIYYSQIVNDFQKGDIAEGYSVSREKKESFPLTVTSAQKNPTAFYLCASSPGLVQETQYFGPGTRLLVL.

This clone has at least ten counts. The read finishes 3 residues shy of the CDR3 end, and the germline J gene is used to complete it. V gene TRBV6-2 or TRBV6-3 combines with J gene TRBJ1-2; TRBD1 agrees at 7 bases. The J segment lost 5 bases and the V segment lost 7 bases, leaving 7 bases of the junction unmatched. The CDR3 is 13 residues long. In germline, CDR1 is MNHEY, CDR2 SVGEGT. CDR3 sequence reads: CASTGTDYYGYTF. Incomplete CDR3 DNA: TGTGCCAGCACTGGGACAGATTATTATGGC.